This T cell receptor beta chain is from a study of blood T cell repertoires in COVID-19. Background on the study: The origin of the acute and convalescent COVID-19 samples was the United States, Italy and Spain. T cells, B-cell-depleted T cells, or PBMCs supplied cDNA or gDNA.

Authors' data handling: The authors estimated nucleated cell counts from reference gene primer amplification. The protocol was immunoSEQ multiplex PCR, while the TCRdb copy is restricted to in-frame clones and leaves out a portion. That table furnishes V, J and clone size, whereas the DNA furnished D and trimming. The sample has some 120,000 clones, around nine tenths seen once; the top ten hold 1.5% to 1.7%. With 4 bases clipped from V and 5 bases from J, the junction kept 12 bases outside the gene matches. CDR1 is MNHEY and CDR2 is SMNVEV in the germline V gene (reference sequence). The CDR3 contains 16 residues.

Sequencing was performed on peripheral blood. The chain is built from TRBV27 and TRBJ2-5, with 8 bases matching TRBD1. The TCR originated in a human donor in a cohort sampled during active COVID-19. CDR3 nucleotides: TGTGCCAGCAGTTCACAGACAGGGGCGAATAGGGAGACCCAGTACTTC. Its translation is CASSSQTGANRETQYF.